This TCR beta chain is from a study of CD8 T cells in Susac syndrome. Study outcomes and limitations: The study's TCR sequencing and HLA analysis drew on a certain number of individuals. That number was acknowledged as relatively small.

RNA in amounts of roughly 0.5 to 1 ug was reverse transcribed with random hexamers. Coverage of TCR beta CDR3 amplification by immunoSEQ multiplex PCR extended to 54 Vbeta and 13 Jbeta. TCRdb re-called the immunoSEQ multiplex PCR reads with MiXCR, one entry per CDR3 protein. The sample contains some 300,000 distinct CDR3 sequences, approximately 90% of which appear only once. Blood CD8+ and CD4+ T cells underwent high-throughput TCR beta sequencing. TEMRA cells were FACS-enriched and CD8+ and CD4+ T cells negatively isolated. The CDR3 spans 11 residues. V shed 3 bases and J shed 6 bases, with 6 bases lying between them. Germline CDR1 PRHDT, CDR2 FYEKMQ (reference sequence). About this clonotype: Its antigen is unknown.

V gene TRBV13 combines with J gene TRBJ2-7; D gene unclear. This receptor was taken from a human donor with multiple sclerosis. The source material was CD8+ T cells from PBMCs. The CDR3 protein is CASSLNLEQYF. As DNA, the CDR3 is TGTGCCAGCAGCTTGAATCTCGAGCAGTACTTC.